Here is one T cell receptor beta chain with its context. The antigen remains unidentified. These data come from a study of cytomegalovirus exposure and HLA in healthy donors. The PCR used 60 Vbeta and 13 Jbeta primers. The assay was immunoSEQ multiplex PCR, and TCRdb's table has in-frame clones only and misses some. The sample carries some 150,000 clones, roughly 80% recorded once. General observations from the study: A later analysis reportedly identified an Asian-associated ancestry cluster as carrying fewer N-insertions than the approximately 670-donor mean. Common viral pathogens (according to a later analysis) appeared linked to several of the most significant clusters.

The CDR3 is 14 residues long. V was shortened by 1 base and J by 6 bases, with 15 bases between the two germline ends. Germline-derived CDR1 and CDR2 are SQVTM and ANQGSEA. This rearrangement joins TRBV29-1 to TRBJ1-2; tentatively, D is TRBD1 (6 bases). Sequencing was done on a sample of PBMCs. The receptor was isolated from a man younger than 35 in good health and CMV-seropositive. As DNA, the CDR3 is TGCAGCGTTGAAGCCAACGGGGGGCAGGATGGCTACACCTTC. This sequence encodes CSVEANGGQDGYTF.